One TCR beta chain is described in this entry. The record originates from a study of cytomegalovirus exposure and HLA in healthy donors. The primer mix had 60 Vbeta and 13 Jbeta primers. Method: immunoSEQ multiplex PCR; TCRdb's copy keeps in-frame clones and lacks some. This sample yields around 150,000 clones, of which roughly 80% are seen a single time; about 9.9% belongs to the top ten. The CDR3 has 15 amino acids. V was pared by 4 bases and J by 7 bases, with 8 bases of the junction left unmatched. CDR1 and CDR2 from the germline V gene are SGHRS and YFSETQ. The sequencing input was PBMCs. The genes are TRBV5-1 and TRBJ2-2, with TRBD2 identical over 9 bases. This TCR was recovered from a man between 18 and 29 years old in good health and CMV-seropositive. In DNA, the CDR3 is TGCGCCAGCAGCCGACTAGCGGATAGCGGCGGGGAGCTGTTTTTT. Its protein is CASSRLADSGGELFF.